This TCR beta chain was recorded in a study of T cells after yellow fever vaccination. Study-wide results and caveats: Though weaker, the secondary response peaked faster, on day 5 versus 15. Once the booster was given, most primary-vaccination clones reappeared, at around 95% for CD4 and roughly 85% for CD8.

Researchers made TCR cDNA using 5'RACE template switching, and this step added a universal primer site and UMIs. One entry per CDR3 protein, called by TCRdb with MiXCR from the 5' RACE reads. The data show roughly 300,000 distinct CDR3 sequences, roughly 8% seen once. Looked up from germline, CDR1 is SNHLY and CDR2 is FYNNEI. V gave up 6 bases and J gave up 4 bases, with 18 bases separating them. The CDR3 covers 15 residues. Of note for this clonotype: Its antigen is unidentified.

This specimen consisted of PBMCs, obtained approximately 47 days after the first yellow fever vaccination. The V gene is TRBV2, the J gene TRBJ1-1; the D is unclear. The origin of this receptor is a man younger than 35 who received the YFV17D yellow fever vaccine. The CDR3 nucleotides are TGTGCCAGCAGGTCAAGGGTGGGTTTTGGCACTGAAGCTTTCTTT. Translating gives CASRSRVGFGTEAFF.